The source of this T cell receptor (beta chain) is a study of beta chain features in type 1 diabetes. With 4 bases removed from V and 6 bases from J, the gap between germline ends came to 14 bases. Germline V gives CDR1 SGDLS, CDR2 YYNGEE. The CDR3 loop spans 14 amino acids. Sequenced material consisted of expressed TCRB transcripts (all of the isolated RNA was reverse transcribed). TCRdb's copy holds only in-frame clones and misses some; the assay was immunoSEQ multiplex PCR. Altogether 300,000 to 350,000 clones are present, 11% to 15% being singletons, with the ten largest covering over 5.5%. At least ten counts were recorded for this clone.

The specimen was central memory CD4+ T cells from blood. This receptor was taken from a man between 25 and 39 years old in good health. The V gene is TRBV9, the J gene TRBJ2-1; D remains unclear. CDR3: CASSTGQTGNEQFF. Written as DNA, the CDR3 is TGTGCCAGCAGCACGGGCCAAACTGGCAATGAGCAGTTCTTC. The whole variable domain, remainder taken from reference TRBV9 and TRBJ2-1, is DSGVTQTPKHLITATGQRVTLRCSPRSGDLSVYWYQQSLDQGLQFLIQYYNGEERAKGNILERFSAQQFPDLHSELNLSSLELGDSALYFCASSTGQTGNEQFFGPGTRLTVL.